The source of this T cell receptor beta chain is a study of PD-1 blockade in mismatch repair-deficient tumors. Study context: All were previously treated, progressing patients with some twelve mismatch repair-deficient cancer types.

Profiled with immunoSEQ multiplex PCR; TCRdb holds only in-frame clones, not every one. Here the sample spans 40,000 to 60,000 clones, 78% being singletons. Trimming shortened V by 6 bases and J by 8 bases, and 22 bases separated the two germline ends. The CDR3 has 15 residues. Germline CDR1 is SNHLY and CDR2 is FYNNEI. PCR or immunohistochemistry showed mismatch repair deficiency in every enrolled patient. This receptor was obtained from an adult with mismatch repair-deficient cancer. The source material was peripheral blood, sampled 4 weeks after starting pembrolizumab. This chain links TRBV2 with TRBJ1-1; D may be TRBD1 (6 bases). CDR3 coding DNA: TGTGCCAGCAGGCATCACAGGGCCGAGGGGATGGAAGCTTTCTTT. Translation gives CASRHHRAEGMEAFF. The variable domain in full, with the rest retrieved from reference TRBV2 and TRBJ1-1, is EPEVTQTPSHQVTQMGQEVILRCVPISNHLYFYWYRQILGQKVEFLVSFYNNEISEKSEIFDDQFSVERPDGSNFTLKIRSTKLEDSAMYFCASRHHRAEGMEAFFGQGTRLTVV.